The clone carrying this T cell receptor (beta chain) was found many times. No antigen is known for it. The sample is drawn from a study of T cell repertoires in cytomegalovirus infection. Across the study: The authors used CMV epitopes that were HLA-C-restricted (recently identified) and HLA-B-restricted (well studied). TCR beta signatures that were public indicated CMV infection and matching HLA type. Study-level results: HLA-C-restricted CMV-specific TCR beta clonotypes prevailed in the ex vivo response. Cumulative public TCR beta family frequency identified CMV carriers with the relevant HLA.

Germline CDR1 reads SGHTA; CDR2 reads FQGNSA. The CDR3 has 16 amino acids. Deletions cut 1 base from V and 6 bases from J, with 18 bases between. MiXCR, applied by TCRdb to the reads, yields one record per CDR3 protein. The top ten clones hold 45% to 75% of a sample with about 69,000 distinct CDR3 sequences, roughly 28% of them seen once. Here the sequenced sample was CD8+ T cells from cultured PBMCs, taken from culture after CMV antigen stimulation. This sequence originates from a human donor in good health (CMV status not recorded). Some clones in this sample may be carry-over from other donors' samples. The chain is built from TRBV7-2 and TRBJ1-2; D is undetermined. In nucleotides, the CDR3 is TGTGCCAGCAGCTTAGAGACCAGCGGACGGATTGATGGCTACACCTTC. Translated, it gives CASSLETSGRIDGYTF. The variable domain in full, with the rest retrieved from reference TRBV7-2 and TRBJ1-2, is GAGVSQSPSNKVTEKGKDVELRCDPISGHTALYWYRQSLGQGLEFLIYFQGNSAPDKSGLPSDRFSAERTGGSVSTLTIQRTQQEDSAVYLCASSLETSGRIDGYTFGSGTRLTVV.